The text below deals with one TCR beta chain. This could be a read error, since a much larger clone is one nucleotide away. The sample is drawn from a study of blood T cells in healthy people across ages. The length of the CDR3 is 14 residues. Germline values: CDR1 LGHNA, CDR2 YSLEER. V was pared by 0 bases and J by 4 bases, with 10 bases between. With a J-beta primer mix and a sample-barcoded 5' primer, a second PCR ran 7 to 11 cycles. One entry per CDR3 protein, called by TCRdb with MiXCR from the 5' RACE reads. The sample shows roughly 1.5 million distinct CDR3 sequences, under 55% of them seen only once.

The sequence was collected from a woman between 18 and 29 years old in good health. Sample: blood. The chain combines TRBV4-3 with TRBJ2-7, with a possible D match to TRBD2 (6 bases). For the CDR3, the DNA is TGCGCCAGCAGCCAAGACGGGGGTTGGTACGAGCAGTACTTC. Its translation: CASSQDGGWYEQYF.